This T cell receptor beta chain was captured by sequencing in a study of control samples from healthy donors and cancer patients. Produced via immunoSEQ multiplex PCR; TCRdb's table is partial and in-frame only. The table lists some 65,000 clones, approximately 88% of them singletons. CDR3 size: 12 residues. Trimming pared 3 bases from V and 1 base from J, leaving 6 bases between. In germline, CDR1 is SQVTM, CDR2 ANQGSEA. The specimen was PBMCs. The V gene is TRBV29-1, the J gene TRBJ1-1; D unclear. The clonotype originates from a woman aged 50 to 65 with lung cancer. This chain's CDR3 is CSVEGANTEAFF. Here the CDR3 DNA reads TGCAGCGTTGAGGGTGCGAACACTGAAGCTTTCTTT.